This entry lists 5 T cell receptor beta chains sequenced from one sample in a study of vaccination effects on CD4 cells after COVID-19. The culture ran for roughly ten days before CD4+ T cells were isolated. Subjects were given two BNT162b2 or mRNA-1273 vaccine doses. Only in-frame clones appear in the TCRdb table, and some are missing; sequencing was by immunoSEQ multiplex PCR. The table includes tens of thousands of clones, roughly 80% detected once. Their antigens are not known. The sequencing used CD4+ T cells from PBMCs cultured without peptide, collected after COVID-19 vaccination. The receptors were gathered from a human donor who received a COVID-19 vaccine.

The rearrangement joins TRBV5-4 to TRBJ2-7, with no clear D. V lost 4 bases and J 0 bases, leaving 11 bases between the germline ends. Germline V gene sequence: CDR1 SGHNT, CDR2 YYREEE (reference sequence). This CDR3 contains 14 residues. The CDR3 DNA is TGTGCCAGCAGCGTCCAAGATAGCTCCTACGAGCAGTACGTC. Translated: CASSVQDSSYEQYV.

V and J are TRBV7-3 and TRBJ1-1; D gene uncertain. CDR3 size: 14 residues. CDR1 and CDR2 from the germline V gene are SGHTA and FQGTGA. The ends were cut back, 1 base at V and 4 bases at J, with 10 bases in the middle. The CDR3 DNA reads TGTGCCAGCAGCTTAAAAGGACTGGGCACTGAAGCTTTCTTT. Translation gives CASSLKGLGTEAFF. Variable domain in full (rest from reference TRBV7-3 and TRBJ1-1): GAGVSQTPSNKVTEKGKYVELRCDPISGHTALYWYRQSLGQGPEFLIYFQGTGAADDSGLPNDRFFAVRPEGSVSTLKIQRTERGDSAVYLCASSLKGLGTEAFFGQGTRLTVV.

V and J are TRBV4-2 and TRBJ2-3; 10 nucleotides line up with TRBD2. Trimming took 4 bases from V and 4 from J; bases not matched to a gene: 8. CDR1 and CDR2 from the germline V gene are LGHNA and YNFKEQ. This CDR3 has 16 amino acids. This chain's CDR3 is CASSPKAGGLPDTQYF. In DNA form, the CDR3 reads TGTGCCAGCAGCCCTAAAGCGGGGGGGCTGCCAGATACGCAGTATTTT.

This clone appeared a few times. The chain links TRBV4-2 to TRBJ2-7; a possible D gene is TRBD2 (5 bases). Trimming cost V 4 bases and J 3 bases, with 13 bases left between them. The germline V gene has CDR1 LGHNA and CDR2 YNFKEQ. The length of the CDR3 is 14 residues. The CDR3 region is CASSLRTGGYEQYV. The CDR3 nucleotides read TGTGCCAGCAGCCTTCGGACTGGAGGCTACGAGCAGTACGTC.

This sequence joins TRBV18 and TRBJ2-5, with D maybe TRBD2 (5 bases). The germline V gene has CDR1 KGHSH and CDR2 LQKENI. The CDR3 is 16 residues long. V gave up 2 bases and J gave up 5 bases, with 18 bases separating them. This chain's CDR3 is CASSPAAGSTGETQYF. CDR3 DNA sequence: TGTGCCAGCTCACCAGCCGCAGGAAGTACGGGGGAGACCCAGTACTTC.